Here is one T cell receptor beta chain with its context. Its specificity is not known. The sample originates from a study of blood T cells in healthy people across ages. A second PCR of 7 to 11 cycles used a sample-barcoded 5' primer and a J-beta primer mix. Sequencing recovered at least 2.5 million CDR3-containing paired-end reads from each sample. MiXCR, applied by TCRdb to the 5' RACE reads, yields one record per CDR3 protein. Here the sample spans around 1,600,000 distinct CDR3 sequences, 35% to 45% being singletons. Trimming shortened V by 2 bases and J by 3 bases, and 17 bases separated the two germline ends. The CDR3 has 16 amino acids. Germline values: CDR1 SGDLS, CDR2 YYNGEE. Overall study findings and caveats: Compared with aged donors, long-lived donors showed fewer expanded clones, suggesting selection. Roughly linear declines in TCR beta diversity per million T cells occurred with age.

The TCR was taken from a woman between 18 and 29 years old in good health. Material: blood. The rearrangement joins TRBV9 to TRBJ1-2; D may be TRBD1 (5 bases). This CDR3 reads CASSVNKGRGDYGYTF. DNA for the CDR3: TGTGCCAGCAGCGTCAACAAGGGACGGGGCGACTATGGCTACACCTTC.